Listed here is a single TCR beta chain. Germline V gene lookup returns CDR1 LNHNV and CDR2 YYDKDF (reference sequence). CDR3 length: 14 residues. V lost 1 base to trimming and J lost 7 bases, with 14 bases between them. Time point described: newly diagnosed GD, antithyroid drugs for less than 3 months. The TCR library was made from RNA extracted from PBMCs. The data originate from a study of regulatory T cells in long-lasting Graves disease. Libraries of TCR beta came from iRepertoire HTBI primers plus Arm-PCR of CDR3 regions. Per the study methods: The identification of under 65 TRBV and 11 to 15 TRBJ segments was made across samples. TCRdb re-analysed the multiplex PCR reads in MiXCR, keeping a single row per CDR3 protein. The V and J calls here are based on TCRdb, not the publication. Seen here are 360,000 or so distinct CDR3 sequences, about a sixth observed once, and the top ten hold 20%. The same data also contributed to another study, on T cells in Graves' hyperthyroidism and ophthalmopathy. From that study: A model of 13 V-J pairs discriminated ophthalmopathy from stable hyperthyroidism.

The genes are TRBV15 and TRBJ2-7; D is uncertain. This clonotype was sampled from a woman aged 18-30 years with Graves disease. Here the sequenced sample was peripheral blood mononuclear cells (PBMCs), taken at new diagnosis, from a patient treated with antithyroid drugs. CDR3: CATSRVQESREQYF. Here the CDR3 DNA reads TGTGCCACCAGCAGAGTCCAGGAATCTCGAGAGCAGTACTTC.